This T cell receptor beta chain was sequenced in a study of OX40 agonist ivuxolimab in advanced cancers. This table comes from immunoSEQ multiplex PCR, and its TCRdb copy is limited to in-frame clones, with some not included. The sample records tens of thousands of clones, roughly 80% being singletons. Germline CDR1 SGHTA, CDR2 FQGNSA. The V and J ends lost 1 base and 8 bases, in that order; junction bases with no gene match: 5. The CDR3 has 15 residues. The receptor was derived from an adult with an advanced solid tumor such as melanoma, head and neck, liver or kidney cancer. The chain has TRBV7-2 and TRBJ2-1; 10 nucleotides agree with TRBD2. Sample: CD4+ or CD8+ T cells sorted from blood, taken in a trial of the OX40 agonist ivuxolimab. The CDR3 DNA is TGTGCCAGCAGCTTAGAACTAGCGGGAATCTATGAGCAGTTCTTC. It is translated as CASSLELAGIYEQFF.